These 17 T cell receptor beta chains were sequenced from one sample in a study of cytomegalovirus exposure and HLA in healthy donors. PCR involved 60 Vbeta and 13 Jbeta primers. Data came from immunoSEQ multiplex PCR; TCRdb stores just in-frame clones and leaves some out. The data contain under 80,000 clones, 75% to 85% of them singletons. Sequencing was carried out using PBMCs. These receptors were taken from a man aged 50 to 60 in good health and CMV-seropositive.

J is TRBJ1-5 and V is TRBV28; no reliable D call. The CDR3 consists of 14 residues. V dropped 7 bases and J dropped 3 bases, with 13 bases sitting between them. Germline CDR1 and CDR2: MDHEN and SYDVKM. The CDR3 coding sequence is TGTGCCAGCACCCCCAGAGGAGTCAATCAGCCCCAGCATTTT. The encoded protein is CASTPRGVNQPQHF.

This clone was seen a few times. The chain employs TRBV30 and TRBJ1-2; tentative D call: TRBD1 (6 bases). The CDR3 spans 13 residues. Trimming took 8 bases from V and 7 from J, leaving 20 bases between them. Germline CDR1 reads GTSNPN; CDR2 reads SVGIG (reference sequence). CDR3 in amino acids: CAGGAVKVSGYTF. The CDR3 nucleotides read TGTGCCGGGGGGGCTGTAAAGGTTAGTGGCTACACCTTC.

This chain's CDR3 is CASTLLGGTTDTQYF. In DNA form, the CDR3 reads TGTGCCAGCACCCTCTTGGGTGGGACAACAGATACGCAGTATTTT. The chain has TRBV27 and TRBJ2-3; D may be TRBD1 (6 bases). V dropped 7 bases and J dropped 3 bases, with 17 bases sitting between them. This CDR3 is built from 15 residues. The germline V gene has CDR1 MNHEY and CDR2 SMNVEV (reference sequence).

The CDR3 DNA follows: TGTGCCAGCAGCTTCCGGGAGTCCTCCTACGAGCAGTACTTC. Its protein product is CASSFRESSYEQYF. The chain employs TRBV5-4 and TRBJ2-7; weak D call: TRBD2 (6 bases). Germline-derived CDR1 and CDR2 are SGHNT and YYREEE (reference sequence). With 2 bases removed from V and 0 bases from J, the gap between germline ends came to 9 bases. The CDR3 runs to 14 residues.

The chain combines TRBV6-1 with TRBJ1-2; TRBD1 matches at 8 bases. CDR1 is MNHNS and CDR2 is SASEGT in the germline V gene. Trimming cost V 0 bases and J 4 bases; bases outside gene matches: 10. This CDR3 has 17 amino acids. The CDR3 sequence is CASSEAAGGNSGYGYTF. CDR3 in DNA: TGTGCCAGCAGTGAAGCGGCAGGGGGCAACTCCGGCTATGGCTACACCTTC.

This clone appeared a few times. The chain links TRBV28 to TRBJ2-7; D may be TRBD2 (7 bases). The germline V gene has CDR1 MDHEN and CDR2 SYDVKM. The CDR3 spans 16 residues. Trimming cost V 6 bases and J 2 bases, with 20 bases left between them. The CDR3 loop is CASSKGRDKVAYEQYF. As DNA, the CDR3 is TGTGCCAGCAGCAAAGGGAGGGACAAAGTAGCCTACGAGCAGTACTTC.

This clone has just one count. The CDR3 nucleotides are TGTGCCAGCAGTCCCCCGTCTACTGGGGCCAACGTCCTGACTTTC. It specifies CASSPPSTGANVLTF. This chain joins TRBV27 and TRBJ2-6; no clear D. Germline V gives CDR1 MNHEY, CDR2 SMNVEV (reference sequence). Trimming removed 5 bases at V and 2 bases at J, with 10 bases between. The CDR3 is 15 amino acids.

The genes are TRBV7-9 and TRBJ1-4, with a tentative D call TRBD1 (5 bases). Per the germline V gene, CDR1 is SEHNR and CDR2 is FQNEAQ (reference sequence). The ends were cut back, 4 bases at V and 7 bases at J, with 13 bases in the middle. The CDR3 covers 14 residues. CDR3 bases: TGTGCCAGCAGCTCTGGGGGGGTCCGTGAAAAACTGTTTTTT. Translation: CASSSGGVREKLFF.

This chain links TRBV5-6 with TRBJ1-6, with 10 bases matching TRBD1. J lost 4 bases, V lost 1 base, and 5 bases had no gene match. The CDR3 length is 17 residues. CDR1 SGHDT and CDR2 YYEEEE come from the germline V gene. The CDR3 loop reads CASSLPDRGYYNSPLHF. DNA for the CDR3: TGTGCCAGCAGCTTGCCGGACAGGGGGTATTATAATTCACCCCTCCACTTT.

J is TRBJ2-2 and V is TRBV5-1; TRBD2 matches 9 bases. The CDR3 is 17 amino acids. V was pared by 0 bases and J by 7 bases, with 10 bases of the junction left unmatched. Germline CDR1 and CDR2: SGHRS and YFSETQ. The CDR3 loop is CASSLGTAGGPGGELFF. In DNA form, the CDR3 reads TGCGCCAGCAGCTTGGGAACCGCGGGGGGGCCCGGCGGGGAGCTGTTTTTT.

Of note for this clone: The identical CDR3 is also encoded by other nucleotide sequences in the sample. The rearrangement uses TRBV6-4 and TRBJ2-1; maybe TRBD1 (6 bases). The germline CDR1 and CDR2 sequences are MRHNA and SNTAGT. V was shortened by 3 bases and J by 3 bases, with 6 bases between the two germline ends. This CDR3 is built from 13 residues. In nucleotides, the CDR3 is TGTGCCAGCAGTGAGACAGGCTACAATGAGCAGTTCTTC. Amino acids: CASSETGYNEQFF.

This clone was observed a handful of times. This chain links TRBV4-2 with TRBJ2-5; TRBD2 is a possible D gene (5 bases). The CDR3 has 15 residues. V was pared by 1 base and J by 2 bases, with 11 bases between. Germline V gene data show CDR1 as LGHNA and CDR2 as YNFKEQ. The CDR3 region has the DNA TGTGCCAGCAGCCAAGTTCCGAGCGGACAAGAGACCCAGTACTTC. Translating gives CASSQVPSGQETQYF.

This rearrangement joins TRBV19 to TRBJ1-5; TRBD1 might be the D (6 bases). The V and J ends lost 3 bases and 1 base respectively, with 10 bases between them. This CDR3 region has 15 residues. Germline CDR1 reads LNHDA; CDR2 reads SQIVND (reference sequence). CDR3 sequence reads: CASSIRTASNQPQHF. The CDR3 DNA reads TGTGCCAGTAGTATCAGGACAGCCAGCAATCAGCCCCAGCATTTT.

The chain is built from TRBV15 and TRBJ1-2; D remains ambiguous. Germline-derived CDR1 and CDR2 are LNHNV and YYDKDF (reference sequence). This CDR3 is 16 amino acids long. Trimming removed 0 bases from V and 5 bases from J, with 16 bases in between. Here the CDR3 reads CATSRDRQEGLYGYTF. The DNA of the CDR3 is TGTGCCACCAGCAGAGACCGTCAGGAGGGTTTGTATGGCTACACCTTC.

V gene TRBV27 combines with J gene TRBJ1-2; weak D call: TRBD1 (5 bases). Germline CDR1 reads MNHEY; CDR2 reads SMNVEV (reference sequence). V was clipped by 6 bases and J by 3 bases, with 14 bases between them. CDR3 size: 14 residues. In DNA, the CDR3 is TGTGCCAGCAGGTCTTCAGGGCTGGACTATGGCTACACCTTC. Translated, it gives CASRSSGLDYGYTF.

The rearrangement joins TRBV9 to TRBJ1-2, with TRBD1 identical over 7 bases. Trimming cost V 0 bases and J 4 bases; bases outside gene matches: 6. The CDR3 has 15 amino acids. Germline CDR1 and CDR2: SGDLS and YYNGEE. CDR3 sequence reads: CASSVASTGTYGYTF. DNA of the CDR3: TGTGCCAGCAGCGTAGCTTCGACAGGGACCTATGGCTACACCTTC.

This clone was picked up one time. The rearrangement uses TRBV11-2 and TRBJ1-1, with a possible D match to TRBD1 (6 bases). CDR1 is SGHAT and CDR2 is FQNNGV in the germline V gene. The length of the CDR3 is 15 residues. Trimming left V 1 base short and J 1 base short, with 10 bases between. The CDR3 is CASSLVSQGNTEAFF. The DNA of the CDR3 is TGTGCCAGCAGCTTAGTATCACAGGGGAACACTGAAGCTTTCTTT.